This note documents a single TCR beta chain sequence. It lacks a known antigen. The sample holds no much larger clone one base away, and base qualities are not on file. The donors were healthy, HIV-negative adults with no recently reported acute infections or vaccinations. All donors were Caucasian adults living in Nashville, Tennessee, USA. CD4+ T cells were enriched by magnetic negative selection; naive cells were then positively selected on CD45RA, and the negative fraction formed the memory subset. After blood collection by leukapheresis, PBMCs were isolated using Ficoll-Histopaque density gradient centrifugation and then cryopreserved in the vapor phase of liquid nitrogen. Analytical flow cytometry was used to check the purity and quantity of every magnetically sorted T cell population. Genomic DNA was isolated from each sorted fraction and quantified by UV absorbance on a Nanodrop 2000c. The germline V gene encodes CDR1 MNHNS and CDR2 SASEGT. The CDR3 numbers 16 residues from cysteine through phenylalanine. Only the CDR3 region is kept as DNA, spanning 48 bases read in frame from base 1. Here V drops 3 bases and J drops 7 bases, and the junction holds 11 bases not matched to any gene.

The data were obtained in a study of shared clonotypes between healthy human individuals (dated by TCRdb to between 2020 and 2021). Some background on the complete study: The cohort comprised a couple of women and three men aged 18 to 49 years. Blood TCR repertoires of about 5 healthy adults were deeply sequenced to estimate repertoire size and the extent of clonotype sharing between individuals. For each donor, CD4 naive and CD4 memory were each given three plates, CD8 naive was given two plates, and CD8 memory was given one plate. Between about 0.9 and 8.9 billion PBMCs per donor were obtained by leukapheresis. Libraries were prepared and TCR repertoires were sequenced by different laboratories using diverse techniques, in order to increase sequencing depth and limit assay-specific biases. General findings and caveats noted by the study authors: Even with the large sequencing depth, rarefaction of the sorted-subset datasets indicated that sequencing was incomplete. Compared with non-shared clonotypes, the clonotypes found in all four sorted-subset donors had higher generation probabilities. Pairwise subsampling led to the expectation that sequencing depth would affect the degree of clonotype sharing among donors. Larger estimated clonotype richness was generally found for naive subsets than for memory subsets. The small number of donors limited the genetic and exposure-history diversity represented. Sampling was restricted to blood, and TCR repertoires in tissue are likely to differ from TCR repertoires in blood. When a handful of donors were compared, the shared fraction of clonotypes was about 5.2% for naive CD4, 3.5% for naive CD8, 2.3% for memory CD4, and less than 0.5% for memory CD8.

TCR CDR3 regions were amplified from genomic DNA by multiplex PCR using the deep immunoSEQ assay. Extracted genomic DNA from each cell subset was distributed evenly across all wells of several immunoSEQ 96-well plates, and each plate was treated as a replicate. For sorted subsets, about 200 ng genomic DNA, equal to tens of thousands of T cell genomes, was loaded into each replicate PCR. Purified libraries were quantified with a Qubit 3.0 fluorometer, sized on a Bioanalyzer 2100, and re-quantified with the KAPA Library Quantification kit. Every immunoSEQ 96-well plate was sequenced on a separate single-read 150-cycle Illumina NextSeq 550 flow cell. Concerning the study's data processing: The immunoSEQ output contained only junctional sequences without quality scores, so filtering could not match that applied to full-length reads. To assign V/J genes and CDR3, sequences were annotated against IMGT germline references using PyIR, a Python wrapper for IgBLAST v1.9. Reads were removed for weak V/J assignments (E-value above 1e-6), missing CDR3, stop codons, out-of-frame junctions, or ambiguous translated residues. V3J clonotypes were defined as sequences sharing an identical inferred V gene, J gene, and CDR3 amino acid sequence. Percentage overlap between repertoires was calculated by dividing the number of shared unique clonotypes by the size of the smaller repertoire. Three approaches were used to assess repertoire richness: RTK rarefaction, the Chao1 estimator, and Recon v2.1 estimates of unobserved clonotypes. Generation probabilities for all TCRbeta clonotypes obtained by the gDNA method from several donors were computed using OLGA. TCRdb re-hosts the immuneACCESS table, in-frame sequences only. Its copies lack some clones; in the studies checked, an unresolved V gene accounts for under half of them, and the cause for the rest is not known. That table supplies the V and J calls and clone size; D and trimming were determined from the DNA. This sample holds 2.3 million or so clones; over 90% were observed only once. 0.39% of the sample lies in the top ten.

The source of this sequence is a man aged 18 to 29 in good health. Some clones in this sample may be carry-over from other donors' samples. Sequenced sample: naive CD4+ T cells from PBMCs. Sample cell subset or site, as interpreted from the label and publication: CD45RA+ positively selected. The receptor chain draws on TRBV6-1 and TRBJ1-2; 10 bases in the middle match TRBD1. Read as DNA, the sequence is TGTGCCAGCAGTGAGTTCTCGGACAGGGGGAAGTCTGGCTACACCTTC. It encodes CASSEFSDRGKSGYTF.